These 30 T cell receptor beta chains share one sample of origin, sequenced in a study of blood T cell repertoires in COVID-19. The data were produced by immunoSEQ multiplex PCR, yet TCRdb's version contains in-frame clones alone and is incomplete. The data hold about 85,000 clones, with approximately 89% observed a single time. The material sequenced was peripheral blood. The receptors shown here come from a man in his fifties with acute or convalescent COVID-19.

The V call is TRBV28, the J call TRBJ1-5; D possibly corresponds to TRBD1 (6 bases). The CDR3 length is 16 residues. The ends were cut back, 6 bases at V and 2 bases at J, with 17 bases in the middle. Germline V gene lookup returns CDR1 MDHEN and CDR2 SYDVKM. CDR3 bases: TGTGCCAGCAGACGCACCCCCAGGGGTGGCAATCAGCCCCAGCATTTT. Amino acid sequence: CASRRTPRGGNQPQHF.

The rearrangement links TRBV3-1 (or the pseudogene TRBV3-2) to TRBJ1-3, with a possible D match to TRBD1 (6 bases). The CDR3 extends over 16 amino acids. Germline assignment: CDR1 LGHDT and CDR2 YNNKEL (reference sequence). V lost 0 bases, J lost 2 bases, and 11 bases lay in between. CDR3 region: CASSQDREGAGNTIYF. CDR3 in DNA: TGTGCCAGCAGCCAAGATCGCGAGGGGGCTGGAAACACCATATATTTT.

This chain joins TRBV19 and TRBJ2-5; D is unresolved. The CDR3 covers 15 residues. V shed 3 bases and J shed 5 bases, with 16 bases lying between them. The germline V gene has CDR1 LNHDA and CDR2 SQIVND (reference sequence). Written as DNA, the CDR3 is TGTGCCAGTAGTATTGGGCAGCTTTCGGTCGAGACCCAGTACTTC. Translation gives CASSIGQLSVETQYF.

The gene calls are TRBV20-1 and TRBJ1-2; perhaps TRBD1 as D (5 bases). Germline loops: CDR1 DFQATT, CDR2 SNEGSKA (reference sequence). The CDR3 length is 11 residues. V lost 7 bases and J 8 bases, leaving 14 bases between the germline ends. The CDR3 protein is CSVTSGGGYTF. The CDR3 nucleotides read TGCAGTGTTACATCTGGGGGGGGCTACACCTTC.

The V call is TRBV4-1, the J call TRBJ2-3; 11 bases are shared with TRBD2. This CDR3 region has 18 residues. The germline gives CDR1 MGHRA, CDR2 YSYEKL. Germline trimming cut 1 base from V and 4 bases from J; bases unmatched to any gene: 10. The CDR3 spells CASSQAVVAGGPADTQYF. CDR3 coding DNA: TGCGCCAGCAGCCAAGCGGTAGTAGCGGGAGGGCCGGCAGATACGCAGTATTTT.

The chain is built from TRBV24-1 and TRBJ2-3, with D maybe TRBD1 (5 bases). V shed 1 base and J shed 3 bases, with 10 bases lying between them. Germline assignment: CDR1 KGHDR and CDR2 SFDVKD. The CDR3 totals 15 residues. CDR3 sequence (DNA): TGTGCCACCAGTGATTTAGGAAGGGGTACAGATACGCAGTATTTT. Translated, it gives CATSDLGRGTDTQYF.

The CDR3 DNA reads as TGCGCCAGCAGCCCCCGGGCGGAGGTAGCCAAAAACATTCAGTACTTC. This translates into CASSPRAEVAKNIQYF. The chain joins TRBV4-1 to TRBJ2-4; a possible D gene is TRBD2 (5 bases). Germline V lookup: CDR1 MGHRA, CDR2 YSYEKL. This CDR3 has 16 amino acids. V lost 4 bases and J 0 bases, leaving 13 bases between the germline ends.

V usage is TRBV18 and J usage is TRBJ1-4; D ambiguous. Deletions cut 3 bases from V and 1 base from J, with 12 bases between. The CDR3 extends over 16 amino acids. The V gene's germline CDR1 is KGHSH and CDR2 LQKENI. The CDR3 coding sequence is TGTGCCAGCTCACCGGAGGGAAGTGTAACTAATGAAAAACTGTTTTTT. It yields the protein CASSPEGSVTNEKLFF.

The genes are TRBV7-9 and TRBJ2-1; the match to TRBD2 covers 7 bases. The ends lost 5 bases at V and 6 bases at J; junction bases unmatched: 4. CDR1 and CDR2 from the germline V gene are SEHNR and FQNEAQ (reference sequence). This CDR3 has 13 amino acids. The CDR3 DNA sequence: TGTGCCAGCAGCCCCGGACTAGTCAATGAGCAGTTCTTC. It is translated as CASSPGLVNEQFF.

The chain has TRBV5-1 and TRBJ2-1, with 13 bases matching TRBD2. Germline V gives CDR1 SGHRS, CDR2 YFSETQ. The junction had 12 bases not matched to a gene; V was cut back by 3 bases and J by 0 bases. This CDR3 region has 20 residues. This CDR3 is CASSSYRLAGGPSSYNEQFF. CDR3 in DNA: TGCGCCAGCAGCTCCTATAGACTAGCGGGGGGTCCTAGCTCCTACAATGAGCAGTTCTTC.

This sequence joins TRBV27 and TRBJ2-3; 8 nucleotides line up with TRBD2. From germline, CDR1 is MNHEY and CDR2 SMNVEV (reference sequence). The length of the CDR3 is 15 residues. The junction had 3 bases not matched to a gene; V was cut back by 4 bases and J by 0 bases. CDR3 sequence: CASSWGLGSTDTQYF. The DNA for the CDR3 is TGTGCCAGCAGTTGGGGACTAGGGAGCACAGATACGCAGTATTTT.

The chain joins TRBV13 to TRBJ2-7; tentative D call: TRBD1 (6 bases). Germline CDR1 PRHDT, CDR2 FYEKMQ (reference sequence). Deletions cut 5 bases from V and 2 bases from J, with 16 bases between. CDR3 length equals 15 residues. In DNA, the CDR3 is TGTGCCAGCAGCCCACGGGGCAGGGGAACCTACGAGCAGTACTTC. Its translation is CASSPRGRGTYEQYF.

The chain links TRBV28 to TRBJ1-4; 10 bases are shared with TRBD1. Germline trimming cut 4 bases from V and 0 bases from J; bases unmatched to any gene: 5. This CDR3 spans 17 amino acids. Germline V gene sequence: CDR1 MDHEN, CDR2 SYDVKM. CDR3 in DNA: TGTGCCAGCAGTTCCTTCGGACAGGGGGCAACTAATGAAAAACTGTTTTTT. Translating gives CASSSFGQGATNEKLFF.

CDR3 sequence reads: CASSLGASGYTGELFF. The CDR3 nucleotides are TGTGCCAGCAGCTTAGGGGCTAGCGGATACACCGGGGAGCTGTTTTTT. This sequence joins TRBV7-6 and TRBJ2-2; TRBD2 agrees at 7 bases. From germline, CDR1 is SGHVS and CDR2 FNYEAQ. The CDR3 loop spans 16 amino acids. V shed 1 base, J shed 3 bases, and the junction held 5 bases outside the gene matches.

CDR3 amino acids: CASSDSSGGNEQFF. In DNA, the CDR3 is TGTGCCAGCAGTGACTCGAGTGGCGGGAATGAGCAGTTCTTC. The rearrangement links TRBV6-4 to TRBJ2-1; a possible D gene is TRBD2 (5 bases). Trimming stripped 0 bases from V and 7 bases from J, with 10 bases between. CDR1 and CDR2 from the germline V gene are MRHNA and SNTAGT. CDR3 size: 14 residues.

This chain joins TRBV6-5 and TRBJ1-1; D is possibly TRBD1 (6 bases). V was trimmed by 6 bases and J by 5 bases, leaving 13 bases between them. Germline V gives CDR1 MNHEY, CDR2 SVGAGI. This CDR3 is 13 amino acids long. CDR3 region: CASSAGVGTEAFF. CDR3 nucleotide sequence: TGTGCCAGCAGCGCAGGGGTGGGGACTGAAGCTTTCTTT.

This clone was counted only a few times. The chain couples TRBV12-3 or TRBV12-4 to TRBJ2-5; D is unresolved. Trimming took off 6 bases at V and 3 bases at J, with 11 bases between the two ends. The CDR3 sequence is 13 residues long. The CDR3 loop reads CASSSQVEETQYF. The CDR3 region has the DNA TGTGCCAGCAGCTCGCAGGTGGAAGAGACCCAGTACTTC.

The genes are TRBV7-9 and TRBJ2-7; a weak D match, TRBD1 (6 bases). Germline CDR1 reads SEHNR; CDR2 reads FQNEAQ (reference sequence). V lost 4 bases and J 5 bases, leaving 15 bases between the germline ends. The CDR3 sequence is 14 residues long. The CDR3 DNA is TGTGCCAGCAGCTCATTTACAGGGCCCGACGAGCAGTACTTC. Translating gives CASSSFTGPDEQYF.

The genes are TRBV2 and TRBJ1-6; tentative D call: TRBD1 (6 bases). In germline, CDR1 is SNHLY, CDR2 FYNNEI. V was clipped by 10 bases and J by 9 bases, with 16 bases between them. This CDR3 is 13 amino acids long. CDR3 DNA: TGTGCCACGCTACAGGGAGAAGCTTCACCCCTCCACTTT. The encoded protein is CATLQGEASPLHF.

V and J are TRBV5-4 and TRBJ1-1, with D maybe TRBD1 (5 bases). This CDR3 contains 16 residues. Trimming took 5 bases from V and 0 from J, leaving 17 bases between them. Germline V gene lookup returns CDR1 SGHNT and CDR2 YYREEE (reference sequence). CDR3 nucleotide sequence: TGTGCCAGCAGTTTCGTGAGGGAGGGACTGAACACTGAAGCTTTCTTT. This translates into CASSFVREGLNTEAFF.

The chain's CDR3 is CASSPWGTGDTGELFF. DNA for the CDR3: TGCGCCAGCAGCCCTTGGGGGACAGGGGACACCGGGGAGCTGTTTTTT. The chain employs TRBV5-1 and TRBJ2-2; TRBD1 agrees at 10 bases. After removal of 4 bases from V and 3 bases from J, the junction contained 6 bases not matched to a gene. Per germline, CDR1 SGHRS and CDR2 YFSETQ. The CDR3 totals 16 residues.

V gene TRBV25-1 combines with J gene TRBJ2-7; 10 bases fit TRBD1. The CDR3 runs 15 residues. The germline CDR1 and CDR2 sequences are MGHDK and SYGVNS. Trimming cost V 1 base and J 3 bases; bases outside gene matches: 3. CDR3 loop: CASSESWTGGYEQYF. In DNA form, the CDR3 reads TGTGCCAGCAGTGAATCTTGGACAGGGGGCTACGAGCAGTACTTC.

CDR3 protein: CASSYSTSRTGELFF. The CDR3 DNA reads TGTGCCAGCAGTTACTCGACTAGCAGGACCGGGGAGCTGTTTTTT. This chain links TRBV6-5 with TRBJ2-2; 7 bases align to TRBD2. The CDR3 sequence is 15 residues long. Unmatched junction bases numbered 3, after V lost 0 bases and J lost 5 bases. CDR1 is MNHEY and CDR2 is SVGAGI in the germline V gene.

The CDR3 sequence: CASSSPLGGSAPYEQYF. In nucleotides, the CDR3 is TGTGCCAGCAGCTCGCCCTTGGGCGGGAGTGCCCCCTACGAGCAGTACTTC. V is TRBV7-8 and J is TRBJ2-7; TRBD2 matches 7 bases. Germline V lookup: CDR1 SGHVS, CDR2 FQNEAQ. V lost 4 bases, J lost 2 bases, and 14 bases stayed unmatched. The CDR3 covers 17 residues.

The V gene is TRBV9, the J gene TRBJ2-7; 8 bases are shared with TRBD2. Germline V gene data show CDR1 as SGDLS and CDR2 as YYNGEE. The CDR3 has 16 amino acids. V lost 0 bases to trimming and J lost 5 bases; unmatched junction nucleotides: 10. The CDR3 protein is CASSVEGSGRGDEQYF. In nucleotides, the CDR3 is TGTGCCAGCAGCGTAGAAGGGAGCGGGAGAGGGGACGAGCAGTACTTC.

This chain joins TRBV28 and TRBJ2-1; 7 bases match TRBD2. The germline gives CDR1 MDHEN, CDR2 SYDVKM. The CDR3 extends over 15 amino acids. J gave up 2 bases and V 2 bases, and 3 bases lay outside the gene matches. Written as DNA, the CDR3 is TGTGCCAGCAGTTTAAGCGGGGCAGCCTACAATGAGCAGTTCTTC. This encodes CASSLSGAAYNEQFF.

The chain has TRBV24-1 and TRBJ2-2; TRBD1 aligns across 12 bases. CDR1 and CDR2 (germline): KGHDR, SFDVKD. CDR3 size: 16 residues. V was pared by 4 bases and J by 6 bases, with 5 bases of the junction left unmatched. CDR3 amino acids: CATSDGTGGHPGELFF. The CDR3 region has the DNA TGTGCCACCAGTGACGGGACAGGGGGCCATCCCGGGGAGCTGTTTTTT.

This clone was observed a single time. J is TRBJ1-1 and V is TRBV2; D not resolved. The CDR3 is made up of 13 amino acids. V was cut by 8 bases and J by 0 bases, with 10 bases left in between. CDR1 and CDR2 from the germline V gene are SNHLY and FYNNEI. The CDR3 DNA reads as TGTGCCAGCGATCTTAACATGAACACTGAAGCTTTCTTT. This gives the protein CASDLNMNTEAFF.

This clone is a singleton in its sample. This chain links TRBV29-1 with TRBJ1-1; D is ambiguous. Trimming took 0 bases from V and 12 from J, leaving 20 bases between them. CDR1 is SQVTM and CDR2 is ANQGSEA in the germline V gene. The length of the CDR3 is 14 residues. The CDR3 loop is CSVEDRLSQSGTFF. CDR3 nucleotides: TGCAGCGTTGAAGATAGATTAAGCCAATCGGGGACTTTCTTT.

The chain uses TRBV3-1 (or the pseudogene TRBV3-2) and TRBJ2-1, with TRBD1 matching 7 bases. CDR1 LGHDT and CDR2 YNNKEL come from the germline V gene (reference sequence). V dropped 4 bases and J dropped 2; count of bases not matched to a gene: 5. This CDR3 contains 15 residues. This CDR3 is CASSRDRAPYNEQFF. The CDR3 DNA reads TGTGCCAGCAGCCGAGACAGGGCGCCCTACAATGAGCAGTTCTTC.